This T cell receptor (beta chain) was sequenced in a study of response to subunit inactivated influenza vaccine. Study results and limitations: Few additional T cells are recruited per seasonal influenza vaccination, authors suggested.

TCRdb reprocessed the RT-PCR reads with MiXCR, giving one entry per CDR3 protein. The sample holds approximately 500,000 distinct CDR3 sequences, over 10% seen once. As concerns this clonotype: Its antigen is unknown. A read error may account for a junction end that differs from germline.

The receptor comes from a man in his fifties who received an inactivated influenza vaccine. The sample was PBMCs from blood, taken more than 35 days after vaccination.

DNA for the CDR3: TGCTGTGCTGCCCCCCTTACTAGCGGGAGACGGGTCTACGAGCAGTACTTC. As protein: CCAAPLTSGRRVYEQYF. The V and J genes are TRBV20-1 and TRBJ2-7, with TRBD2 identical over 11 bases. Germline CDR1 is DFQATT and CDR2 is SNEGSKA (reference sequence). This CDR3 comprises 17 residues.